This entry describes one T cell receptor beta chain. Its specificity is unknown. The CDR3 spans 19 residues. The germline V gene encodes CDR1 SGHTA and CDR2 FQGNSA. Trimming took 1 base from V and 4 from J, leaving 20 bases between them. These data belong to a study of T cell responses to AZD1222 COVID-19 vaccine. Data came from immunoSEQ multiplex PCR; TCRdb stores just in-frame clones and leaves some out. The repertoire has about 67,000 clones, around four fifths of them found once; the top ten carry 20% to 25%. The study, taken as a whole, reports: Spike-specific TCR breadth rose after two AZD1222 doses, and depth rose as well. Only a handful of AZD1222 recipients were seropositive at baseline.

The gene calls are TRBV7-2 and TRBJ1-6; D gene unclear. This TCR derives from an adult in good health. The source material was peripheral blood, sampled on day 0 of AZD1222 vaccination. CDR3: CASSLDSVRQVFYNSPLHF. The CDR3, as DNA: TGTGCCAGCAGCTTAGATTCGGTTCGGCAGGTTTTTTATAATTCACCCCTCCACTTT.